The source of this T cell receptor (beta chain) is a study of blood T cell repertoires in COVID-19. Background on the study: The samples span acute and convalescent COVID-19 from the United States, Italy and Spain. The analysed material was cDNA or gDNA that came from T cells, B-cell-depleted T cells, or PBMCs.

A single count supports this clone. Original processing notes: Estimated nucleated cell counts came from reference gene primer amplification. Produced via immunoSEQ multiplex PCR; TCRdb's table is partial and in-frame only. V and J calls plus clone size are reproduced from that table; the DNA served to infer D and trimming. This table holds about 39,000 clones, 90% to 95% found once. The V end was cut by 6 bases, the J end by 3 bases, with 11 bases between. The CDR3 has 14 residues. Germline-derived CDR1 and CDR2 are MNHEY and SMNVEV (reference sequence). This sequence was found in a man aged 45-65 years with active COVID-19. The chain joins TRBV27 to TRBJ2-2, with D possibly being TRBD1 (5 bases). The sequencing sample was made of peripheral blood. For the CDR3, the DNA is TGTGCCAGCAGCCGCCTAGGGGACACCGGGGAGCTGTTTTTT. Protein: CASSRLGDTGELFF.